The text below deals with one T cell receptor beta chain. Unmatched junction bases numbered 7, after V lost 4 bases and J lost 7 bases. Germline V gives CDR1 SGHRS, CDR2 YFSETQ. This CDR3 is 14 amino acids long. This sample was taken from a study of shared clonotypes between healthy human individuals. Study context: Per donor, three plates held CD4 naive cells, three held CD4 memory, two held CD8 naive and one held CD8 memory.

Data came from immunoSEQ multiplex PCR; TCRdb stores just in-frame clones and leaves some out. This sample yields approximately 2.3 million clones, of which over 85% are seen a single time; around 0.4% belongs to the top ten. The TCR originated in a man aged 18 to 29 in good health. Some clones in this sample may be carry-over from other donors' samples. The material sequenced was naive CD4+ T cells from PBMCs. Sample subset: CD45RA+ positively selected. This chain uses TRBV5-1 with TRBJ2-2; 7 positions agree with TRBD2. DNA of the CDR3: TGCGCCAGCAGCGACCCGAGCGGGGACGGGGAGCTGTTTTTT. This codes for CASSDPSGDGELFF.